This record concerns one T cell receptor (beta chain) sequence. The antigen is not known. The data were taken from a study of cytomegalovirus exposure and HLA in healthy donors. The PCR employed 60 Vbeta primers together with 13 Jbeta primers. Measured with immunoSEQ multiplex PCR; TCRdb has only the in-frame clones, and not every one. The table includes approximately 97,000 clones, around four fifths detected once. Findings and limits, study-wide: In a later analysis, DRB1 alleles had the most associated TCRs; HLA-C alleles the fewest. Association of approximately 16,000 TCR beta sequences with HLA alleles was found at 0.05 false discovery rate in a later analysis. A previous analysis found most TCR beta V segments productive roughly 87% or roughly 30% of the time. TRBV6-2, TRBV6-3 and some other V segments were excluded as indistinguishable.

The CDR3 consists of 15 residues. Germline V gene lookup returns CDR1 SGHAT and CDR2 FQNNGV. V lost 3 bases, J lost 9 bases, and 18 bases lay in between. The receptor comes from a man between 40 and 49 years old in good health and CMV-seronegative. J is TRBJ2-1 and V is TRBV11-2; perhaps TRBD2 as D (6 bases). The sample consisted of PBMCs. CDR3 bases: TGTGCCAGCAGCTTTTATGGGACTTCCGGAGGTGAGCAGTTCTTC. Its protein product is CASSFYGTSGGEQFF.